The sequence of this T cell receptor (beta chain) was determined in a study of T cell responses to AZD1222 COVID-19 vaccine. Findings of the study overall: It should be noted that donors were predominantly white British and more often female, and clonal diversity was possibly underestimated.

Trimming shortened V by 6 bases and J by 0 bases, and 12 bases separated the two germline ends. CDR1 and CDR2 (germline): LNHDA, SQIVND (reference sequence). The CDR3 is 15 residues long. Assay used: immunoSEQ multiplex PCR; TCRdb lists only in-frame clones, some missing. The sample holds 120,000 to 150,000 clones; roughly 93% are singletons and the top ten take over 0.9%. Comments on this clone: Its matching antigen is unknown.

Specimen: peripheral blood, collected on day 0 of MenACWY control vaccination. This receptor was taken from an adult in good health. This sequence joins TRBV19 and TRBJ2-4; D remains unclear. CDR3 DNA: TGTGCCAGTAGACAACCGGACCTAGCCAAAAACATTCAGTACTTC. The encoded protein is CASRQPDLAKNIQYF.